This entry concerns a single T cell receptor beta chain. This record comes from a study of blood T cell repertoires in COVID-19. About the research overall: The analysed material was cDNA or gDNA that came from T cells, B-cell-depleted T cells, or PBMCs.

Germline lookup yields CDR1 GTSNPN and CDR2 SVGIG (reference sequence). Losses at the gene ends were 5 bases for V and 6 bases for J; bases not matched to a gene: 2. The CDR3 runs 11 residues. Original processing methods: By means of reference gene primer amplification, nucleated cell counts were estimated. Sequenced by immunoSEQ multiplex PCR; TCRdb stores in-frame clones only, minus some. V, J and clone size are those of that table, while D and trimming were read from the DNA. This repertoire shows about 200,000 clones, around 84% found once; its top ten account for about 5%. V and J are TRBV30 and TRBJ1-1; the match to TRBD1 covers 8 bases. This TCR was recovered from a woman older than 75 with acute or convalescent COVID-19. Sequenced sample: peripheral blood. The CDR3 sequence is CAWADRAEAFF. CDR3 bases: TGTGCCTGGGCGGACAGGGCTGAAGCTTTCTTT.